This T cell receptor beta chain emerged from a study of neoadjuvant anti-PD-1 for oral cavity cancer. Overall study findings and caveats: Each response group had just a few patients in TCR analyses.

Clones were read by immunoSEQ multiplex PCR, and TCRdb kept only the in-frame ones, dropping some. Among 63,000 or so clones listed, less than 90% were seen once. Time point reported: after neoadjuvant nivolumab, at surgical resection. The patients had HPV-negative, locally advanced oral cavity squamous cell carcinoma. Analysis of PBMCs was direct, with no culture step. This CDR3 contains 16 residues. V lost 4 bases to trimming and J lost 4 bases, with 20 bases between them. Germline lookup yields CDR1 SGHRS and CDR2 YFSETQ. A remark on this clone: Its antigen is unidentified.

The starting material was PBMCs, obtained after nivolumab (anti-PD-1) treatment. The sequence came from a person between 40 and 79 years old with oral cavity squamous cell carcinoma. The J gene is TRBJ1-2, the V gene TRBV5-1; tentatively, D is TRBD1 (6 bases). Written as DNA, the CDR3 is TGCGCCAGCAGCGCCGGCTGGGGGCAGGAAGGCTATGGCTACACCTTC. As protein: CASSAGWGQEGYGYTF.